This entry is about one T cell receptor beta chain. Antigen unknown. This record belongs to a study of post-analysis software for immune sequencing data. General observations from the study: Patients used about 5 TRBV segments, including TRBV5-6, TRBV5-1 and TRBV20-1, more often than controls.

The TCR beta cDNA libraries carried unique molecular identifiers. TCRdb independently ran MiXCR on the PCR reads; one entry per CDR3 protein. The sample includes some 700,000 distinct CDR3 sequences, over 45% of them seen just once. V shed 4 bases and J shed 2 bases, with 11 bases lying between them. The CDR3 is 15 residues long. The V gene's germline CDR1 is LGHNA and CDR2 YNFKEQ. The specimen was blood. The rearrangement uses TRBV4-2 and TRBJ2-2, with a tentative D call TRBD2 (6 bases). This TCR was sampled from a girl aged 2 to 9 with multiple sclerosis. CDR3 coding DNA: TGTGCCAGCAGCCTCTCGGGGACTAACACCGGGGAGCTGTTTTTT. Encoded protein: CASSLSGTNTGELFF.